Detailed here is one T cell receptor beta chain. The antigen it binds to is not known. Base qualities are not recorded, but no much larger clone differs from it by a single base. These data are taken from a study of chronic HIV infection and antiretroviral therapy (dated by TCRdb to 2013 to 2016). The library was obtained by 5' RACE. Sequencing relied on an Illumina MiSeq. The raw public reads went through TCRdb reprocessing: fastp at Q25, MiXCR clone calling, in-frame beta chains kept. Rows matching on CDR3 protein sequence are summarized as one entry with the most common DNA and genes. For this sample the table gives about 48,000 distinct CDR3 sequences, of which 19% were detected only once. Of the sample, 2.8% is held by the ten largest clones. The sequence derives from an adult who had HIV and had not received antiretroviral therapy, or was an uninfected healthy control (not recorded which). Sequencing was carried out using peripheral blood.

The CDR3 protein sequence reads: CASSLEPGTTDTQYF. The DNA reads as follows: TGCGCCAGCAGCTTGGAACCCGGGACCACAGATACGCAGTATTTT. The chain is encoded by TRBV5-1 joined to TRBJ2-3; the D call could be TRBD1 or TRBD2, with each sharing 5 bases. The CDR3 measures 15 amino acids from cysteine to phenylalanine. Kept here is only the CDR3 DNA, which spans 45 bases and is read in frame from base 1. At the junction V is shortened by 0 bases and J by 2 bases, with 10 bases in between. The germline V gene yields SGHRS for CDR1 and YFSETQ for CDR2.